This T cell receptor (beta chain) was obtained from a study of CD4 T cells in relation to SARS-CoV-2 and coronaviruses (dated by TCRdb to 2020 to 2022). With respect to the entire study: Across all 12 patients in the full convalescent cohort, ages ranged from about 21 to 80 years, with a median of 38. Among the approximately twelve convalescent patients, 8 males and 4 females were included, and two of the subjects were Hispanic. Shared crossreactive spike epitopes were mapped to their HLA restriction using patient-derived lymphoblastoid cell lines. At the level of individual TCR clonotypes, the study evaluated whether memory CD4+ T cells crossreact between the spike proteins of SARS-CoV-2 and those of common cold coronaviruses. The Adaptive Biotechnologies TCR-sequencing kit was used for samples from three pre-COVID donors and for the naive versus memory experiments, whereas the other data were Illumina-based. A different, Illumina-based TCR-beta assay was used to sequence expansion assays from other donors in the study.

Deep-resolution immunoSEQ TCR-beta sequencing was performed on DNA from uncultured naive and memory CD4+ T cells. As for how the authors treated the data: During preprocessing, nonproductive sequences were removed, along with CDR3s that did not begin with C, did not end with F or W, or were shorter than 7 amino acids. Cultured and uncultured naive and memory CD4+ repertoires were searched for previously identified spike- and CEF-reactive CDR3s. Pairwise Levenshtein distance, computed with the stringdist R package after three terminal residues were trimmed from each end, was used as the measure of CDR3 homology. Sourced from immuneACCESS, this table was stored by TCRdb with only in-frame sequences that have V and J called. A share of the clones is absent; for the studies checked, an unresolved V gene accounts for under half, and the remainder has no known explanation. V, J and clone size were drawn from that table, and D and trimming were deduced from the DNA. The sample records 10,000 to 13,000 clones, over 80% of which are singletons. Around 2% of the sample comes from the top ten.

V is cut by 3 bases and J by 7 bases, and the space between the germline ends is 16 bases. Including the terminal cysteine and phenylalanine, the CDR3 comprises 15 residues. Of all the DNA, just the CDR3 is kept, 45 bases in frame from base 1. CDR1 KGHSH and CDR2 LQKENI are derived from the germline V gene. To separate naive from memory CD4+ T cells, cryopreserved PBMCs first underwent CD4 enrichment and then EasySep naive CD4+ T cell enrichment. PBMCs were isolated from leukapheresis product or whole blood by Ficoll-Paque PLUS gradient centrifugation. PBMCs were either cryopreserved at -140 degrees C or used fresh in the expansion assay. The QIAamp Micro DNA Kit was used to extract genomic DNA from the CD4+ T cells. Worth noting for this clone: Its cognate antigen has yet to be identified. Per-nucleotide qualities are absent, and no much larger clonotype sits a single base away.

Broader findings and caveats from the paper: Memory CD4+ clonotypes crossrecognizing SARS-CoV-2 and at least one common cold coronavirus spike were found in approximately 60% of donors. Because no donor provided both pre-pandemic and post-infection samples, tracing the source of pre-existing responses was limited. Naive versus memory sequencing indicated that memory recall responses, rather than primary responses primed during culture, are detected by the assay. The study was constrained by small numbers of patients and of tested TCRs. Crossreactivity analysis was centred on spike protein, so crossreactivity against other viral proteins was not assessed. Significantly weaker SARS-CoV-2-driven expansion was shown by crossreactive clones than by monoreactive clones, consistent with antigenic imprinting.

The sequenced sample consisted of naive CD4+ T cells from PBMCs. The sample's cell subset or site label, decoded: naive CD4+ T cells isolated by negative enrichment. The receptor comes from an adult with COVID-19. This chain joins TRBV18 to TRBJ1-5; TRBD1 might be the D gene, on 5 matching bases. DNA sequence: TGTGCCAGCTCACCTTCAGGGACCGTCAGACAGCCCCAGCATTTT. It is translated as CASSPSGTVRQPQHF. The full variable domain, completed from the reference TRBV18 and TRBJ1-5 proteins outside the CDR3, reads NAGVMQNPRHLVRRRGQEARLRCSPMKGHSHVYWYRQLPEEGLKFMVYLQKENIIDESGMPKERFSAEFPKEGPSILRIQQVVRGDSAAYFCASSPSGTVRQPQHFGDGTRLSIL.